This T cell receptor beta chain was profiled in a study of beta chain features in type 1 diabetes. The entirety of the isolated RNA underwent reverse transcription, so expressed TCRB transcripts were sequenced. TCRdb's copy holds only in-frame clones and misses some; the assay was immunoSEQ multiplex PCR. The sample consists of 150,000 to 180,000 clones, around 10% of them appearing once. The origin of this receptor is a man younger than 35 in good health. Sequenced sample: central memory CD4+ T cells from blood.

The CDR3 DNA sequence: TGCGCCAGCAGCAACCCCTTCGGGACTAGCGGGGTGGATGAGCAGTTCTTC. Its protein is CASSNPFGTSGVDEQFF. The V gene is TRBV5-1, the J gene TRBJ2-1, with 13 bases fitting TRBD2. The CDR3 length is 17 residues. Germline V gene data show CDR1 as SGHRS and CDR2 as YFSETQ. V dropped 4 bases and J dropped 8; count of bases not matched to a gene: 12.